Listed below are T cell receptor beta chains from one sample, sequenced in a study of T cell responses to AZD1222 COVID-19 vaccine. Assay: immunoSEQ multiplex PCR; the TCRdb copy retains only in-frame clones and omits some. The table shows approximately 110,000 clones, with about 88% occurring only once. The sequenced sample was peripheral blood, obtained on day 0 of AZD1222 vaccination. The receptors originated from an adult in good health. The CDR3 runs from the conserved cysteine through the conserved F or W. D genes are given only for firm matches. Clone size, where shown, is once, few, many, or a class for clones that have expanded.

d_call,clone_size,v_call,cdr3_length,j_call,cdr3_aa,cdr3_nt
TRBD1,NA,TRBV6-2/TRBV6-3,15,TRBJ1-4,CASSLWTGYDEKLFF,TGTGCCAGCAGTCTTTGGACAGGGTATGATGAAAAACTGTTTTTT
NA,few,TRBV4-1,16,TRBJ2-5,CASSQDRGATGETQYF,TGCGCCAGCAGCCAAGATCGGGGGGCCACAGGAGAGACCCAGTACTTC
NA,NA,TRBV5-1,15,TRBJ2-7,CASSLGAGISYEQYF,TGCGCCAGCAGCTTGGGGGCAGGGATCTCCTACGAGCAGTACTTC
NA,NA,TRBV7-2,14,TRBJ2-7,CASSKRHTTYEQYF,TGTGCCAGCAGCAAGAGACACACTACCTACGAGCAGTACTTC
NA,NA,TRBV11-1,15,TRBJ2-2,CASSSTATSTGELFF,TGTGCCAGCAGCTCGACGGCGACGAGCACCGGGGAGCTGTTTTTT
TRBD1,NA,TRBV4-2,17,TRBJ1-4,CASSQRTGEAYNEKLFF,TGTGCCAGCAGCCAACGGACAGGGGAGGCCTATAATGAAAAACTGTTTTTT
NA,NA,TRBV2,12,TRBJ1-6,CASSELVSTLHF,TGTGCCAGCAGTGAACTGGTCAGCACCCTCCACTTT
NA,NA,TRBV6-1,14,TRBJ1-5,CASSESEGVRPQHF,TGTGCCAGCAGTGAGTCGGAGGGGGTCCGGCCCCAGCATTTT
NA,NA,TRBV29-1,11,TRBJ1-3,CSVSSGNTIYF,TGCAGCGTGTCCTCTGGAAACACCATATATTTT
NA,few,TRBV21-1,15,TRBJ1-4,CASSSWDRRSEKLFF,TGTGCCAGCAGCAGTTGGGACAGAAGGAGTGAAAAACTGTTTTTT
TRBD1,NA,TRBV7-9,15,TRBJ1-6,CASSPDRGWNSPLHF,TGTGCCAGCAGCCCCGACAGGGGTTGGAATTCACCCCTCCACTTT
NA,NA,TRBV14,15,TRBJ1-2,CASSQGTGANYGYTF,TGTGCCAGCAGCCAGGGGACGGGGGCTAACTATGGCTACACCTTC
NA,NA,TRBV5-4,13,TRBJ2-1,CASSLGATNEQFF,TGTGCCAGCAGCTTGGGGGCCACCAATGAGCAGTTCTTC
NA,once,TRBV18,13,TRBJ1-1,CASSPVPDTEAFF,TGTGCCAGCTCACCAGTGCCGGACACTGAAGCTTTCTTT
NA,NA,TRBV7-2,16,TRBJ1-3,CASSLTGGNSGNTIYF,TGTGCCAGCAGCTTGACCGGGGGTAACTCTGGAAACACCATATATTTT
TRBD2,NA,TRBV30,16,TRBJ2-2,CAWSEGRGSNTGELFF,TGTGCCTGGAGCGAGGGGCGGGGGTCGAACACCGGGGAGCTGTTTTTT
NA,NA,TRBV6-6,12,TRBJ2-5,CASRLRRETQYF,TGTGCCAGCAGGCTGAGGAGGGAGACCCAGTACTTC
NA,NA,TRBV9,14,TRBJ1-1,CASSDDRQDTEAFF,TGTGCCAGCAGCGATGACAGACAGGACACTGAAGCTTTCTTT
NA,NA,TRBV11-2,12,TRBJ1-1,CASSLKNLEAFF,TGTGCCAGCAGCTTAAAAAATCTTGAAGCTTTCTTT
NA,once,TRBV19,13,TRBJ1-2,CASSNRTGRGYTF,TGTGCCAGTAGCAATAGGACGGGGCGAGGCTACACCTTC
NA,NA,TRBV5-1,15,TRBJ1-6,CASSLEGREQSPLHF,TGCGCCAGCAGCTTGGAGGGCAGGGAGCAATCACCCCTCCACTTT
NA,few,TRBV15,17,TRBJ2-2,CATSRDIGGLNTGELFF,TGTGCCACCAGCAGAGATATCGGCGGACTAAACACCGGGGAGCTGTTTTTT
NA,once,TRBV30,13,TRBJ1-4,CAWGATGAEKLFF,TGTGCCTGGGGGGCTACGGGCGCGGAAAAACTGTTTTTT
NA,NA,TRBV9,14,TRBJ2-2,CASSVALNTGELFF,TGTGCCAGCAGCGTAGCTCTCAACACCGGGGAGCTGTTTTTT
NA,once,TRBV12-5,16,TRBJ1-1,CASGGKGPPGATEAFF,TGTGCTAGTGGGGGAAAGGGCCCTCCAGGGGCCACTGAAGCTTTCTTT
NA,NA,TRBV3-1/TRBV3-2,14,TRBJ1-2,CASSQDEGIWGYTF,TGTGCCAGCAGCCAAGATGAGGGTATTTGGGGCTACACCTTC
TRBD2,NA,TRBV3-1/TRBV3-2,17,TRBJ2-4,CASTAERGGFGKNIQYF,TGTGCCAGCACCGCCGAGCGGGGGGGTTTCGGCAAAAACATTCAGTACTTC
NA,few,TRBV3-1/TRBV3-2,14,TRBJ1-2,CASSQDLGNYGYTF,TGTGCCAGCAGCCAAGATCTGGGGAATTATGGCTACACCTTC
TRBD1,NA,TRBV15,18,TRBJ1-5,CATSRDRGGQTSNQPQHF,TGTGCCACCAGCAGAGATAGAGGGGGACAGACGAGCAATCAGCCCCAGCATTTT
NA,NA,TRBV30,13,TRBJ2-2,CAWGKGWAGELFF,TGTGCCTGGGGAAAAGGGTGGGCCGGGGAGCTGTTTTTT
NA,NA,TRBV6-6,17,TRBJ2-2,CASSLGWGPLKTGELFF,TGTGCCAGCAGTCTTGGTTGGGGCCCCTTGAAAACCGGGGAGCTGTTTTTT
NA,medium-sized,TRBV9,14,TRBJ2-5,CASSEDSGQETQYF,TGTGCCAGCAGCGAAGACAGTGGACAAGAGACCCAGTACTTC
NA,NA,TRBV2,14,TRBJ1-1,CARATKQRNTEAFF,TGTGCCAGAGCTACTAAACAGAGGAACACTGAAGCTTTCTTT
NA,NA,TRBV15,14,TRBJ1-3,CATSREQPGNTIYF,TGTGCCACCAGCAGAGAGCAGCCTGGAAACACCATATATTTT
NA,NA,TRBV7-9,13,TRBJ2-1,CASSLAPRNEQFF,TGTGCCAGCAGCTTGGCCCCCCGCAATGAGCAGTTCTTC
NA,NA,TRBV5-1,13,TRBJ2-1,CASSSDSYNEQFF,TGCGCCAGCAGCTCGGACAGCTACAATGAGCAGTTCTTC
TRBD2,NA,TRBV19,16,TRBJ2-3,CASSIRGGRISDTQYF,TGTGCCAGTAGTATAAGGGGCGGGAGGATCTCAGATACGCAGTATTTT
TRBD1,NA,TRBV19,16,TRBJ2-2,CASSNLGQRDTGELFF,TGTGCCAGTAGTAACCTGGGACAGAGAGACACCGGGGAGCTGTTTTTT
TRBD2,NA,TRBV15,15,TRBJ2-1,CATSRGSGGINEQFF,TGTGCCACCAGCAGAGGTAGCGGGGGGATCAATGAGCAGTTCTTC
TRBD2,NA,TRBV5-1,15,TRBJ2-2,CASSETSENTGELFF,TGCGCCAGCAGCGAGACTAGCGAGAACACCGGGGAGCTGTTTTTT
NA,NA,TRBV29-1,15,TRBJ2-1,CSVEGDGGAYNEQFF,TGCAGCGTTGAAGGAGACGGGGGCGCCTACAATGAGCAGTTCTTC
NA,NA,TRBV29-1,13,TRBJ1-6,CSVRDNAWSPLHF,TGCAGCGTTCGGGACAACGCATGGTCACCCCTCCACTTT
NA,once,TRBV7-9,17,TRBJ1-1,CASSLAGVTTLNTEAFF,TGTGCCAGCAGCTTAGCTGGAGTGACTACTTTGAACACTGAAGCTTTCTTT
TRBD2,NA,TRBV13,17,TRBJ2-2,CASSLGRTSGYTGELFF,TGTGCCAGCAGCTTAGGCCGGACTAGCGGGTATACCGGGGAGCTGTTTTTT
NA,once,TRBV7-9,14,TRBJ2-5,CASSPLSQQETQYF,TGTGCCAGCAGCCCTCTCAGTCAACAAGAGACCCAGTACTTC
NA,NA,TRBV6-5,15,TRBJ1-1,CASRAWGPMNTEAFF,TGTGCCAGCAGAGCATGGGGCCCCATGAACACTGAAGCTTTCTTT
TRBD2,NA,TRBV3-1/TRBV3-2,18,TRBJ2-1,CASSQDEAGTRLRNEQFF,TGTGCCAGCAGCCAAGACGAAGCCGGGACTAGACTTAGGAATGAGCAGTTCTTC
NA,NA,TRBV6-5,15,TRBJ1-1,CASSYGGAANTEAFF,TGTGCCAGCAGTTACGGGGGAGCAGCGAACACTGAAGCTTTCTTT